Following are 13 T cell receptor beta chains from one sample sequenced in a study of blood T cell repertoires in COVID-19. Clones were read by immunoSEQ multiplex PCR, and TCRdb kept only the in-frame ones, dropping some. The repertoire includes 100,000 to 150,000 clones, around 80% of them detected once, and 2% to 3% sits in the top ten. The specimen was PBMCs or T cells enriched from blood (not recorded which). The receptors were gathered from a man aged 40-49 years with acute COVID-19.

The CDR3 protein is CASSEQGSDNSPLHF. The CDR3 bases are TGTGCCAGCAGTGAACAGGGAAGCGATAATTCACCCCTCCACTTT. The rearrangement joins TRBV6-1 to TRBJ1-6, with TRBD1 as a possible D gene (5 bases). The V end lost 2 bases, the J end lost 5 bases, and 10 bases lay between the germline ends. CDR3 size: 15 residues. Germline V gene lookup returns CDR1 MNHNS and CDR2 SASEGT.

The chain couples TRBV9 to TRBJ1-3, with D perhaps TRBD1 (5 bases). Germline values: CDR1 SGDLS, CDR2 YYNGEE. This CDR3 has 16 residues. V was shortened by 0 bases and J by 1 base, with 11 bases between the two germline ends. The CDR3 DNA reads TGTGCCAGCAGCGTAGCTACGGGGGAATCTGGAAACACCATATATTTT. Protein: CASSVATGESGNTIYF.

V is TRBV18 and J is TRBJ1-5; no clear D. The CDR3 is 14 amino acids. Germline loops: CDR1 KGHSH, CDR2 LQKENI. Trimming left V 3 bases short and J 11 bases short, with 17 bases between. The CDR3 reads CASSPQDGREAQHF. CDR3 DNA: TGTGCCAGCTCACCCCAGGATGGAAGGGAGGCCCAGCATTTT.

V is TRBV9 and J is TRBJ2-5; D not resolved. Germline assignment: CDR1 SGDLS and CDR2 YYNGEE. Trimming pared 0 bases from V and 2 bases from J, leaving 8 bases between. CDR3 length equals 14 residues. The CDR3 sequence: CASSVGAGQETQYF. CDR3 in DNA: TGTGCCAGCAGCGTAGGGGCAGGTCAAGAGACCCAGTACTTC.

The chain couples TRBV12-5 to TRBJ2-2, with D perhaps matching TRBD1 (6 bases). Germline CDR1 reads LGHNT; CDR2 reads FRNRAP. This CDR3 is built from 15 residues. V was cut by 6 bases and J by 5 bases, with 16 bases left in between. The CDR3 loop reads CASGQEGGRTGELFF. In nucleotides, the CDR3 is TGTGCTAGTGGACAGGAAGGGGGACGTACCGGGGAGCTGTTTTTT.

The chain uses TRBV10-1 and TRBJ2-3; 7 bases align to TRBD1. Germline V gives CDR1 WNHNN, CDR2 SYGVQD (reference sequence). V gave up 4 bases and J gave up 4 bases; unmatched junction bases: 2. The CDR3 is made up of 13 amino acids. The CDR3 is CASSATGADTQYF. The CDR3 DNA follows: TGCGCCAGCAGTGCCACAGGGGCAGATACGCAGTATTTT.

The chain couples TRBV28 to TRBJ1-2; D is unresolved. Germline-derived CDR1 and CDR2 are MDHEN and SYDVKM. CDR3 length equals 15 residues. Trimming pared 2 bases from V and 0 bases from J, leaving 10 bases between. CDR3 region: CASSLGGSANYGYTF. In nucleotides, the CDR3 is TGTGCCAGCAGTTTAGGAGGAAGTGCTAACTATGGCTACACCTTC.

This rearrangement joins TRBV19 to TRBJ2-2; D unresolved. Trimming removed 7 bases from V and 5 bases from J, with 17 bases in between. CDR1 is LNHDA, CDR2 SQIVND, per germline (reference sequence). This CDR3 contains 15 residues. The DNA of the CDR3 is TGTGCCAGTACCTCCTCGGCGAGGTCGACCGGGGAGCTGTTTTTT. It codes for CASTSSARSTGELFF.

This sequence joins TRBV5-1 and TRBJ2-5; weak D call: TRBD1 (5 bases). This CDR3 contains 15 residues. V dropped 1 base and J dropped 3 bases, with 13 bases sitting between them. CDR1 is SGHRS and CDR2 is YFSETQ in the germline V gene. CDR3 in amino acids: CASSLNTGAEETQYF. The CDR3 bases are TGCGCCAGCAGCTTGAATACAGGAGCTGAAGAGACCCAGTACTTC.

For the CDR3, the DNA is TGTGCCAGCAGCTTAGGGGCCGGGGGGCCTGGAAACACCATATATTTT. Residues: CASSLGAGGPGNTIYF. This rearrangement joins TRBV7-9 to TRBJ1-3, with D perhaps matching TRBD1 (6 bases). CDR3 length: 16 amino acids. Germline V CDR1 and CDR2: SEHNR, FQNEAQ (reference sequence). Trimming took 1 base from V and 2 from J, leaving 12 bases between them. The complete variable domain, with remaining parts taken from reference TRBV7-9 and TRBJ1-3, reads DTGVSQNPRHKITKRGQNVTFRCDPISEHNRLYWYRQTLGQGPEFLTYFQNEAQLEKSRLLSDRFSAERPKGSFSTLEIQRTEQGDSAMYLCASSLGAGGPGNTIYFGEGSWLTVV.

This chain joins TRBV6-5 and TRBJ1-4, with D tentatively TRBD1 (6 bases). Germline V lookup: CDR1 MNHEY, CDR2 SVGAGI. The CDR3 length is 15 residues. The ends were cut back, 0 bases at V and 4 bases at J, with 9 bases in the middle. CDR3 protein: CASSYSGGVNEKLFF. For the CDR3, the DNA is TGTGCCAGCAGTTACTCAGGGGGGGTTAATGAAAAACTGTTTTTT.

The V gene is TRBV28, the J gene TRBJ1-5; no clear D. Between the trimmed V and J ends, which lost 6 bases and 0 bases, there was a span of 6 bases. The germline CDR1 and CDR2 sequences are MDHEN and SYDVKM. This CDR3 is 13 amino acids long. The CDR3 DNA sequence: TGTGCCAGCAGACCTAGTAGCAATCAGCCCCAGCATTTT. As protein: CASRPSSNQPQHF.

The rearrangement joins TRBV28 to TRBJ2-7; D is unresolved. Germline V gene data show CDR1 as MDHEN and CDR2 as SYDVKM. Trimming shortened V by 4 bases and J by 3 bases, and 13 bases separated the two germline ends. The CDR3 is 14 amino acids. The CDR3 is CASSSPGGVYEQYF. The CDR3 DNA reads as TGTGCCAGCAGTTCCCCCGGCGGAGTCTACGAGCAGTACTTC.